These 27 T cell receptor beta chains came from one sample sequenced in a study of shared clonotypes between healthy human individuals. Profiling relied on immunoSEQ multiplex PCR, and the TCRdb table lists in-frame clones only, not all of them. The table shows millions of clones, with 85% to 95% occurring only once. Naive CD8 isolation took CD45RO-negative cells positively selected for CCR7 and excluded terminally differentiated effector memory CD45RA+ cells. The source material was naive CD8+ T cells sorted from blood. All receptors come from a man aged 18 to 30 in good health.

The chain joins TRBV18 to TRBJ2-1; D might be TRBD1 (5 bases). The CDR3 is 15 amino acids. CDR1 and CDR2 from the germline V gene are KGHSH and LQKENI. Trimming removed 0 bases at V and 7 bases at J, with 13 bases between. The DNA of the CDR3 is TGTGCCAGCTCACCACCGGTTCAGGGTGGGAATGAGCAGTTCTTC. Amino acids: CASSPPVQGGNEQFF.

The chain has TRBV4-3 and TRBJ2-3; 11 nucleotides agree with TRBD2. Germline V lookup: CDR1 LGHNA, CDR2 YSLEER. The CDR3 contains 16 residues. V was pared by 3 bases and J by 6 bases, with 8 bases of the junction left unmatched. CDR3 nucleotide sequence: TGCGCCAGCAGCCAGGCCGTAGCGGGAGGGCCGGATACGCAGTATTTT. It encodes CASSQAVAGGPDTQYF.

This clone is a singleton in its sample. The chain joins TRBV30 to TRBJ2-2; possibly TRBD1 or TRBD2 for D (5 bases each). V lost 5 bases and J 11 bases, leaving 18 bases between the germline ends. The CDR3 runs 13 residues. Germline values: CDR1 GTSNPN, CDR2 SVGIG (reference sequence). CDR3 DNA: TGTGCCTGGGGGGTTGGGACGGTCGGAGAGCTGTTTTTT. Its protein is CAWGVGTVGELFF.

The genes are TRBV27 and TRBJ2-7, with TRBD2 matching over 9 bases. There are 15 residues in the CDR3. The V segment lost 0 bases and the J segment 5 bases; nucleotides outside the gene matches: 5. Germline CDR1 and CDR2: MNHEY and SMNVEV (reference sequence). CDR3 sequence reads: CASSLSSSGIHEQYF. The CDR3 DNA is TGTGCCAGCAGTTTATCTTCTAGCGGGATCCACGAGCAGTACTTC.

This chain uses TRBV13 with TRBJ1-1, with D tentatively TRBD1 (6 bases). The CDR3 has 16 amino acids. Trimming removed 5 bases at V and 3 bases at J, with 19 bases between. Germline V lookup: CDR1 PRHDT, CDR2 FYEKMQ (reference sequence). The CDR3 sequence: CASSLLMGAGDTEAFF. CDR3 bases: TGTGCCAGCAGCCTATTAATGGGGGCTGGCGACACTGAAGCTTTCTTT.

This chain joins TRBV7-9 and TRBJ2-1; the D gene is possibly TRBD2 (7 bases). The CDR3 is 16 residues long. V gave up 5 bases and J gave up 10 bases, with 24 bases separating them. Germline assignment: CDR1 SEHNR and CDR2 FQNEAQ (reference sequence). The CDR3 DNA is TGTGCCAGCAGCCCCGGGACGGCCGGCGAGGGGGGGGAGCAGTTCTTC. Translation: CASSPGTAGEGGEQFF.

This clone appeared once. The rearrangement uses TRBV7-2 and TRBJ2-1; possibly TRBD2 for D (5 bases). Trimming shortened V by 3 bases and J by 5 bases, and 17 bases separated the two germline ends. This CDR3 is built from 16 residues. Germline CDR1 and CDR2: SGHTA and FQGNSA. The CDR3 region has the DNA TGTGCCAGCAGCTTGACCGGGGAACACGCCGACAATGAGCAGTTCTTC. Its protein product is CASSLTGEHADNEQFF.

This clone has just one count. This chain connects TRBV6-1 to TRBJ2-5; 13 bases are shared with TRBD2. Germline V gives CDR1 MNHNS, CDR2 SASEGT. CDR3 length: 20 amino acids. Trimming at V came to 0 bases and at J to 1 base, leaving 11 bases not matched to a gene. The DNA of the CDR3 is TGTGCCAGCAGTGAAGCGATATCACCGGGACTAGCGGGAATCCAAGAGACCCAGTACTTC. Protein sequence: CASSEAISPGLAGIQETQYF.

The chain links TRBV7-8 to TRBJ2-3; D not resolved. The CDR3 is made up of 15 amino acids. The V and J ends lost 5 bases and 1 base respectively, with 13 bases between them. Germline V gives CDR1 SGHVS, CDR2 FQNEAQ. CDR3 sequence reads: CASSHSLGGTDTQYF. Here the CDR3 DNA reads TGTGCCAGCAGCCATTCCCTCGGTGGCACAGATACGCAGTATTTT.

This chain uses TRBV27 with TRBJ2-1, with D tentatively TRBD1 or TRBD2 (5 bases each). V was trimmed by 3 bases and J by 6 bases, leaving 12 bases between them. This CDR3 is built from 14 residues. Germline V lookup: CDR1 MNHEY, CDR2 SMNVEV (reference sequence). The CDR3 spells CASSLAGTLNEQFF. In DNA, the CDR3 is TGTGCCAGCAGTTTGGCCGGGACCCTCAATGAGCAGTTCTTC.

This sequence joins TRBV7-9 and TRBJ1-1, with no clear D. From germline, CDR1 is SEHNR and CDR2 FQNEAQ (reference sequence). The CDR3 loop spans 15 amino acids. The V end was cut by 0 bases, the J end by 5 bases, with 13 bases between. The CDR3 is CASSLAAGGGTEAFF. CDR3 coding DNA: TGTGCCAGCAGCTTAGCGGCAGGAGGAGGGACTGAAGCTTTCTTT.

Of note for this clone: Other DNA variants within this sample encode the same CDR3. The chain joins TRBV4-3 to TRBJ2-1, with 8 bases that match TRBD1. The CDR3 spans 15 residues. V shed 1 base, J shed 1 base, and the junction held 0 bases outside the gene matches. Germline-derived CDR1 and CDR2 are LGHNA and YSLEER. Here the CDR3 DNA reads TGCGCCAGCAGCCAAGGGACAGGGTCCTACAATGAGCAGTTCTTC. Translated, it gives CASSQGTGSYNEQFF.

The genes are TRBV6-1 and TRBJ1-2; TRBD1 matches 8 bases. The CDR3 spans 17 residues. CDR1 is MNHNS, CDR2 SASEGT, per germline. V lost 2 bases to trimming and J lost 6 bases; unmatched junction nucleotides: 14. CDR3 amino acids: CASSELGQELGWDGYTF. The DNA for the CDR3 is TGTGCCAGCAGTGAATTGGGACAGGAACTTGGCTGGGATGGCTACACCTTC.

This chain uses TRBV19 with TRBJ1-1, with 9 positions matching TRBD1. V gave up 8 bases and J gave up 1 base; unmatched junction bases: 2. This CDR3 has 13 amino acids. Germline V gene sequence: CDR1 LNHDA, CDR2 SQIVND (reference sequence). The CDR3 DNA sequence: TGTGCCAGTCGGGACAGGGAGAACACTGAAGCTTTCTTT. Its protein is CASRDRENTEAFF.

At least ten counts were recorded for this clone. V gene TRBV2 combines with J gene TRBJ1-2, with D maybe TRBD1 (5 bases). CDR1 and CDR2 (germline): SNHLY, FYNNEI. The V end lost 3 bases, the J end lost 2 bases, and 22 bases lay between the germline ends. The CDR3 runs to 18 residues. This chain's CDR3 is CASSDSGRDTEPNYGYTF. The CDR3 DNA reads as TGTGCCAGCAGTGATTCAGGGAGGGATACCGAGCCGAACTATGGCTACACCTTC. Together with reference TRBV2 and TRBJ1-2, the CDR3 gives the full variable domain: EPEVTQTPSHQVTQMGQEVILRCVPISNHLYFYWYRQILGQKVEFLVSFYNNEISEKSEIFDDQFSVERPDGSNFTLKIRSTKLEDSAMYFCASSDSGRDTEPNYGYTFGSGTRLTVV.

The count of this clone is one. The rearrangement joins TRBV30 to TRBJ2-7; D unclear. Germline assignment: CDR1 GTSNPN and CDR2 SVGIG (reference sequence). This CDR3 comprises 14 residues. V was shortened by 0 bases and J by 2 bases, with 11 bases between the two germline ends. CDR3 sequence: CAWSVGGITYEQYF. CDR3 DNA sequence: TGTGCCTGGAGTGTAGGTGGAATAACCTACGAGCAGTACTTC.

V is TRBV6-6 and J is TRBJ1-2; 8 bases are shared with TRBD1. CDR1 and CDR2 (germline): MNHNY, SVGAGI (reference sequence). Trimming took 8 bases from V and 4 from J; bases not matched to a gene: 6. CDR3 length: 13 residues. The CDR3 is CASGNDRGYGYTF. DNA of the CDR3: TGTGCCAGCGGAAATGACAGGGGCTATGGCTACACCTTC.

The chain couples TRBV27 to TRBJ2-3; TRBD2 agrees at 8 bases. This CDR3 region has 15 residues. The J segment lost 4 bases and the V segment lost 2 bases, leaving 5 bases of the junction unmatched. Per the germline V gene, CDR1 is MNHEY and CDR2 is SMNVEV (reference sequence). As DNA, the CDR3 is TGTGCCAGCAGTTTAGCGGGAGGAGGGCCAGATACGCAGTATTTT. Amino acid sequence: CASSLAGGGPDTQYF.

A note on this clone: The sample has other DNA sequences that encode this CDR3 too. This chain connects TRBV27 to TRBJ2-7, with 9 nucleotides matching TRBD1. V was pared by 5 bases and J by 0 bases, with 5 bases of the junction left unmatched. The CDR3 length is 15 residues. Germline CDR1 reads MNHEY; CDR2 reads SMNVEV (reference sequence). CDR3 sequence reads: CASSTGTGSSYEQYF. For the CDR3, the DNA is TGTGCCAGCAGTACCGGGACAGGGAGCTCCTACGAGCAGTACTTC.

The CDR3 coding sequence is TGTGCCAGCAGCTTGGGGGGACTAGCGGGAAGCGAGCAGTACTTC. It yields the protein CASSLGGLAGSEQYF. V usage is TRBV5-4 and J usage is TRBJ2-7, with TRBD2 matching over 13 bases. The ends lost 0 bases at V and 6 bases at J; junction bases unmatched: 3. Looked up from germline, CDR1 is SGHNT and CDR2 is YYREEE (reference sequence). The CDR3 extends over 15 amino acids.

The CDR3 is CASSLAGGNTEAFF. In DNA form, the CDR3 reads TGTGCCAGCAGCTTAGCCGGAGGGAACACTGAAGCTTTCTTT. The V call is TRBV11-2, the J call TRBJ1-1, with unresolved D. Germline-derived CDR1 and CDR2 are SGHAT and FQNNGV. Trimming cost V 1 base and J 1 base, with 7 bases left between them. This CDR3 comprises 14 residues.

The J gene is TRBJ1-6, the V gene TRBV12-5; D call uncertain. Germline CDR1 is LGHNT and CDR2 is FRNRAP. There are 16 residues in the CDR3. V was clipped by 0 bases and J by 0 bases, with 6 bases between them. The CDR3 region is CASGLVGSSYNSPLHF. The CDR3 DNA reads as TGTGCTAGTGGTTTGGTGGGGAGCTCCTATAATTCACCCCTCCACTTT. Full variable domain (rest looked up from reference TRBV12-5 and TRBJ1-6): DARVTQTPRHKVTEMGQEVTMRCQPILGHNTVFWYRQTMMQGLELLAYFRNRAPLDDSGMPKDRFSAEMPDATLATLKIQPSEPRDSAVYFCASGLVGSSYNSPLHFGNGTRLTVT.

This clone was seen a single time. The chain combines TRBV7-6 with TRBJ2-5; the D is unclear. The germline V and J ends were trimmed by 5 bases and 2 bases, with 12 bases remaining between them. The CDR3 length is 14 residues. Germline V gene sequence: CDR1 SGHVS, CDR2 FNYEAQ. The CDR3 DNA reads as TGTGCCAGCAGCCCCGGGCCCCTTCAAGAGACCCAGTACTTC. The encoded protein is CASSPGPLQETQYF.

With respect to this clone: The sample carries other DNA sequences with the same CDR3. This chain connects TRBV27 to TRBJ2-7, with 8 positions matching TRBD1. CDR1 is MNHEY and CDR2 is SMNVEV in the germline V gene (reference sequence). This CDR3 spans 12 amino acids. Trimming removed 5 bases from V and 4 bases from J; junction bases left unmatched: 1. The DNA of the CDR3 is TGTGCCAGCAGTGGACAGGGTTACGAGCAGTACTTC. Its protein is CASSGQGYEQYF.

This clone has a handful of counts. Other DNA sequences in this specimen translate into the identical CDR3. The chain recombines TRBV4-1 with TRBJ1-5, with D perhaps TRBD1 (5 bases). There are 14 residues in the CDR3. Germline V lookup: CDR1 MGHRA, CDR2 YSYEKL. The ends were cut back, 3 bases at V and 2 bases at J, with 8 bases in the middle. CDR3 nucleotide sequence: TGCGCCAGCAGCCAGGGCAGGGGCAATCAGCCCCAGCATTTT. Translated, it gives CASSQGRGNQPQHF.

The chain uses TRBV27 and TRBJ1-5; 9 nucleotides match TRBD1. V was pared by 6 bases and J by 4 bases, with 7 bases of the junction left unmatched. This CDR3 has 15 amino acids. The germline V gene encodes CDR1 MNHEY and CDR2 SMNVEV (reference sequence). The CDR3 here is CASRLGGQGNQPQHF. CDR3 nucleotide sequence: TGTGCCAGCAGGTTGGGCGGACAGGGGAATCAGCCCCAGCATTTT.

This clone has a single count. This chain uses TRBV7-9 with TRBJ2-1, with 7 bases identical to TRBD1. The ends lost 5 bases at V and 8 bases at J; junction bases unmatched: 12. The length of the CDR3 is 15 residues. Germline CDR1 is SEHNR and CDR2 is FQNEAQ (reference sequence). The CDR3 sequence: CASSPDRQGRYEQFF. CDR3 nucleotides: TGTGCCAGCAGCCCAGACCGACAGGGAAGGTATGAGCAGTTCTTC.